Here is one T cell receptor beta chain with its context. The data originate from a study of blood T cell repertoires in COVID-19. Overall study: Researchers got acute and convalescent COVID-19 samples from the United States, Italy and Spain.

Seattle participants joined during active infection and were tracked over time. Sequenced by immunoSEQ multiplex PCR; TCRdb stores in-frame clones only, minus some. Of roughly 210,000 clones in the sample, under 90% were seen once. The CDR3 contains 15 residues. Between the trimmed V and J ends, which lost 5 bases and 5 bases, there was a span of 15 bases. Germline-derived CDR1 and CDR2 are MNHEY and SMNVEV (reference sequence). Material for sequencing was peripheral blood. This TCR was recovered from a woman older than 75 with COVID-19, enrolled during active disease. The chain links TRBV27 to TRBJ1-4; no clear D. CDR3: CASSLLGGPNEKLFF. The CDR3 nucleotides are TGTGCCAGCAGTCTCCTCGGAGGACCGAATGAAAAACTGTTTTTT.